This is a list of T cell receptor beta chains from one sample in a study of human T cells and chemical hapten exposure. TCRdb re-called the RACE reads through MiXCR, storing one row per CDR3 protein. The table lists approximately 160,000 distinct CDR3 sequences, 25% to 35% of them singletons. Source: whole blood, taken in connection with sensitization to the hapten diphenylcyclopropenone (DPC). These receptors were taken from a woman between 18 and 29 years old with alopecia areata. Some clones in this sample may be carry-over from other donors' samples. Both conserved end residues are part of each CDR3. The order of the fields is clone size, J gene, V gene, D gene, CDR3 length, CDR3 DNA, CDR3 protein. A D gene is named only where the DNA matches it firmly. Where a row states a size, it is once, few, many or the class of an expanded clone; other rows omit it.

>few|TRBJ2-1|TRBV2|.|13
TGTGCCAGCAGTGCTCCCCGATACAATGAGCAGTTCTTC
CASSAPRYNEQFF
>.|TRBJ2-5|TRBV20-1|.|13
TGCAGTGCCCCCGCTTGGTCGAGGGAGACCCAGTACTTC
CSAPAWSRETQYF
>.|TRBJ2-1|TRBV7-9|TRBD1|14
TGTGCCAGCAGCTTCGACAGGGCGGGCAATGAGCAGTTCTTC
CASSFDRAGNEQFF
>.|TRBJ1-5|TRBV28|TRBD1|16
TGTGCCAGCAGTCCGTGGGACAGTAGTAGCAATCAGCCCCAGCATTTT
CASSPWDSSSNQPQHF
>.|TRBJ2-3|TRBV30|.|14
TGTGCCTGGAGTCGGGCAGGGCTTCTAGATACGCAGTATTTT
CAWSRAGLLDTQYF
>few|TRBJ1-2|TRBV7-9|TRBD1|14
TGTGCCAGCAGCTGGGGACAGACGTTTTATGGCTACACCTTC
CASSWGQTFYGYTF
>many|TRBJ1-5|TRBV25-1|.|14
TGTGCCAGCAGTGATGGCCGGGTCAATCAGCCCCAGCATTTT
CASSDGRVNQPQHF
>few|TRBJ2-3|TRBV29-1|.|13
TGCAGCGTTGGAGGGCACGCCACAGATACGCAGTATTTT
CSVGGHATDTQYF
>few|TRBJ1-2|TRBV3-1|TRBD1|13
TGTGCCAGCAGCTCGGACAGGGTCAAGGGCTACACCTTC
CASSSDRVKGYTF
>.|TRBJ2-7|TRBV5-1|.|15
TGCGCCAGCAGCACCGACCCGGGAACTCCCTACGAGCAGTACTTC
CASSTDPGTPYEQYF
>few|TRBJ2-2|TRBV11-2|.|17
.
CASSLTGTAKTPGSCFF
>.|TRBJ2-5|TRBV5-6|.|13
TGTGCCAGCAGCACGCGAGACCAAGAGACCCAGTACTTC
CASSTRDQETQYF
>.|TRBJ1-3|TRBV4-3|.|14
TGCGCCAGCAGCCAAGATGATCCCCGAAACACCATATATTTT
CASSQDDPRNTIYF
>few|TRBJ2-1|TRBV7-9|TRBD2|16
TGTGCCAGCAGCTTCCACCGACTAGCGGGAGCGTATGAGCAGTTCTTC
CASSFHRLAGAYEQFF
>.|TRBJ1-1|TRBV2|.|12
TGTGCCAGCAGGGTTGGACATACTGAAGCTTTCTTT
CASRVGHTEAFF
>few|TRBJ2-1|TRBV6-2/TRBV6-3|.|12
TGTGCCAGCAATCCCCCCGGTCGGGAGCAGTTCTTC
CASNPPGREQFF
>.|TRBJ2-7|TRBV7-2|TRBD2|12
TGTGCCAGCAGCTCACTAGCGGACGAGCAGTACTTC
CASSSLADEQYF
>few|TRBJ1-1|TRBV29-1|TRBD1|13
TGCAGCGTTGAGGGACAGTCAAACACTGAAGCTTTCTTT
CSVEGQSNTEAFF
>few|TRBJ1-6|TRBV25-1|TRBD1|13
TGTGCCAGCGGCCGGGACAGGGGAACACCCCTCCACTTT
CASGRDRGTPLHF
>.|TRBJ2-1|TRBV7-6|.|16
TGTGCCAGCAGCTCTAGAGGGGGGGTCGGAAACAATGAGCAGTTCTTC
CASSSRGGVGNNEQFF
>.|TRBJ1-6|TRBV30|TRBD1|13
TGTGCCTGGACGACAGGGGATAATTCACCCCTCCACTTT
CAWTTGDNSPLHF
>.|TRBJ1-2|TRBV20-1|TRBD1|15
TGCAGTGCTTCTCCAGGGGGGGTTTATATCTATGGCTACACCTTC
CSASPGGVYIYGYTF
>.|TRBJ2-1|TRBV9|TRBD2|15
TGTGCCAGCAGCGTATCACTAGCGGCCTACAATGAGCAGTTCTTC
CASSVSLAAYNEQFF
>.|TRBJ2-1|TRBV7-2|TRBD1|15
TGTGCCAGCAGCTTTGATGTCGGCAGGGGGAATGAGCAGTTCTTC
CASSFDVGRGNEQFF
>few|TRBJ2-2|TRBV19|TRBD1|16
TGTGCCAGTAGTAACTACAGGGGGCGCGGGACCGGGGAGCTGTTTTTT
CASSNYRGRGTGELFF
>.|TRBJ1-1|TRBV12-3/TRBV12-4|.|13
TGTGCCAGCAGTTTTAGAGCGAACACTGAAGCTTTCTTT
CASSFRANTEAFF
>.|TRBJ2-1|TRBV2|TRBD1|18
TGTGCCAGCGGGGGACAGGGGACAGGCTGGGGCTCCTACAATGAGCAGTTCTTC
CASGGQGTGWGSYNEQFF
>few|TRBJ2-7|TRBV10-2|.|14
TGCGCCAGCAGTGAGCAGGCGGAGACCTACGAGCAGTACTTC
CASSEQAETYEQYF
>few|TRBJ1-6|TRBV7-2|.|14
TGTGCCAGCAGCTTAGGGCAGATTGATTCACCCCTCCACTTT
CASSLGQIDSPLHF
>once|TRBJ2-7|TRBV4-2|.|16
TGTGCCAGCAGCCAAATGTGGAACATGTTATCTTACGAGCAGTACTTC
CASSQMWNMLSYEQYF
>few|TRBJ2-1|TRBV6-1|TRBD2|15
TGTGCCAGCAGTGCTAGCGGGGTGGGGGGCAATGAGCAGTTCTTC
CASSASGVGGNEQFF
>.|TRBJ1-1|TRBV4-3|.|14
TGCGCCAGCAGCCAAGACGCCGGGAACACTGAAGCTTTCTTT
CASSQDAGNTEAFF
>.|TRBJ1-5|TRBV6-2/TRBV6-3|.|12
TGTGCCAGTCAGATTGACAATCAGCCCCAGCATTTT
CASQIDNQPQHF
>many|TRBJ2-7|TRBV2|TRBD2|15
TGTGCCAGCGATCTTAGCGGGGGGTTGTCCTACGAGCAGTACTTC
CASDLSGGLSYEQYF
>.|TRBJ1-5|TRBV2|.|16
TGTGCCAGCAGGCGTAGGGGAGGGGGTCTGGAACAGCCCCAGCATTTT
CASRRRGGGLEQPQHF
>.|TRBJ2-2|TRBV27|.|17
TGTGCCAGCAGTCCCCGGGGGAGGGGGCCCCTCTCTGGGGAGCTGTTTTTT
CASSPRGRGPLSGELFF
>few|TRBJ1-1|TRBV5-1|.|12
TGCACCAGCAGCGGGTTAAACACTGAAGCTTTCTTT
CTSSGLNTEAFF
>.|TRBJ1-1|TRBV6-2/TRBV6-3|.|15
TGTGCCAGCAGTTCCCTACACCGGGGGAACACTGAAGTTTTCTTT
CASSSLHRGNTEVFF
>.|TRBJ1-6|TRBV4-3|.|15
TGCGCCAGCAGCCAACAACAGGGTATCGGTTCACCCCTCCACTTT
CASSQQQGIGSPLHF
>few|TRBJ2-5|TRBV5-4|TRBD1|16
TGTGCCAGCAGCCTTGCCGGGACAGGGGGCTCGGAGACCCAGTACTTC
CASSLAGTGGSETQYF